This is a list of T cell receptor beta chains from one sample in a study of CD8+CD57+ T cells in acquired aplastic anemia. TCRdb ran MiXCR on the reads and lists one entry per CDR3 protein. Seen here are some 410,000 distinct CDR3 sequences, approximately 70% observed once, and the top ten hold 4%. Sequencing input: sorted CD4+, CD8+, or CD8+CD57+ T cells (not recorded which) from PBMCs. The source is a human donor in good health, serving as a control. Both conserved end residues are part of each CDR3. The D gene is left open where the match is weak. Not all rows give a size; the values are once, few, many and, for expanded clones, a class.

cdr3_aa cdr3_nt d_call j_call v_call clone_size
CATSGTLGGRYEQYF TGTGCCACCAGTGGGACCTTGGGGGGGCGGTACGAGCAGTACTTC - TRBJ2-7 TRBV24-1 -
CSAIDRTGLNTQYF TGCAGCGCTATAGATCGAACAGGTCTAAATACGCAGTATTTT - TRBJ2-3 TRBV20-1 -
CASSPSAPNYGYTF TGTGCCAGCTCACCGTCGGCTCCTAACTATGGCTACACCTTC - TRBJ1-2 TRBV18 few
CASSMILGDSPLQYF TGTGCCAGTAGTATGATTCTGGGTGATTCACCCCTCCAGTACTTC - TRBJ2-5 TRBV9 -
CASSAEAGADAQYF TGTGCCAGCAGTGCCGAAGCGGGGGCAGATGCACAGTATTTT TRBD2 TRBJ2-3 TRBV2 -
CASSPGTEYEQYF TGTGCCAGCAGCCCCGGGACTGAGTACGAGCAGTACTTC - TRBJ2-7 TRBV7-2 once
CATSDPQGGYYEQYF TGTGCCACCAGTGATCCACAGGGGGGATACTACGAGCAGTACTTC TRBD1 TRBJ2-7 TRBV24-1 few
CSARAVDSPLHF TGCAGTGCTAGAGCCGTGGACTCACCCCTCCACTTT - TRBJ1-6 TRBV20-1 -
CSATKRGGLDTF TGCAGTGCTACAAAGCGGGGGGGCCTAGACACCTTC - TRBJ1-2 TRBV20-1 -
CASSVFGRGNTIYF TGTGCCAGCAGTGTATTCGGACGTGGAAACACCATATATTTT - TRBJ1-3 TRBV2 -
CASTGERTVSYEQYF TGTGCCAGCACAGGAGAACGGACAGTCTCCTACGAGCAGTACTTC - TRBJ2-7 TRBV12-3/TRBV12-4 -
CAGQKGMGTEAFF TGTGCCGGACAAAAGGGGATGGGCACTGAAGCTTTCTTT - TRBJ1-1 TRBV30 many
CASSSWQETQYF TGTGCCAGCAGTTCTTGGCAAGAGACCCAGTACTTC - TRBJ2-5 TRBV12-3/TRBV12-4 -
CASSVLAGGTDTQYF TGTGCCAGCAGTGTACTAGCGGGGGGCACAGATACGCAGTATTTT TRBD2 TRBJ2-3 TRBV2 many
CASSLNSWNTEAFF TGTGCCAGCAGTTTAAACAGCTGGAACACTGAAGCTTTCTTT - TRBJ1-1 TRBV7-3 once
CASSYLFGPYEQYF TGTGCCAGCAGCTACCTTTTCGGGCCCTACGAGCAGTACTTC - TRBJ2-7 TRBV11-3 -
CASSPDSSQDRGLGEQFF TGTGCCAGCAGTCCAGATTCGTCCCAGGACAGGGGGCTTGGTGAGCAGTTCTTC TRBD1 TRBJ2-1 TRBV12-3/TRBV12-4 -
CASSWQVTYEQYF TGTGCCAGCAGCTGGCAGGTCACCTACGAGCAGTACTTC - TRBJ2-7 TRBV7-2 few
CAWKNPDRVYYGYTF TGTGCCTGGAAGAACCCCGACAGGGTCTACTATGGCTACACCTTC TRBD1 TRBJ1-2 TRBV7-2 few
CASSVSGLRRHTEAFF TGTGCCAGCAGTGTTTCAGGGTTAAGGCGACACACTGAAGCTTTCTTT - TRBJ1-1 TRBV25-1 few
CASSWSSLPGTF TGTGCCAGCAGCTGGAGCTCACTACCCGGGACCTTT - TRBJ1-6 TRBV7-2 -
CAISEDRSSYGYTF TGTGCCATCAGTGAAGACAGGAGTTCCTATGGCTACACCTTC - TRBJ1-2 TRBV10-3 many
CSAGEPRIVKQFF TGTAGTGCTGGAGAACCAAGGATTGTAAAGCAGTTCTTC - TRBJ2-1 TRBV20-1 -